The entry that follows covers one T cell receptor (beta chain) sequence. Its antigen is unidentified. This sample was included in a study of CD8+CD57+ T cells in acquired aplastic anemia. Study as a whole: Across the sorted CD4+ and CD8+ cells, DNA amounts averaged about 3.1 ug. Study-wide results and limits: There were roughly 28 CD8+ CDR3 sequences that occurred in both patients and controls.

Whoever was chosen for sequencing had shown CD8+CD57+ cell expansion by flow cytometry. All participating patients were living with severe acquired aplastic anemia. There was no therapy given to any patient before the blood sampling took place. Profiling of TCR beta VDJ combinations and CDR3 sequences used genomic DNA as template. TCRdb reprocessed the reads via MiXCR and lists one record per CDR3 protein. The data hold fewer than 200,000 distinct CDR3 sequences, with about 50% observed a single time. The clonotype originates from a human donor with aplastic anemia. The sequenced sample consisted of sorted CD4+, CD8+, or CD8+CD57+ T cells (not recorded which) from PBMCs.

Here the CDR3 DNA reads TGTGCCAGCCAGGGACTAGCGGGAGCAGATACGCAGTATTTT. This encodes CASQGLAGADTQYF. The chain joins TRBV2 to TRBJ2-3, with TRBD2 matching 14 bases. V gave up 8 bases and J gave up 4 bases; unmatched junction bases: 2. This CDR3 region has 14 residues. In germline, CDR1 is SNHLY, CDR2 FYNNEI.